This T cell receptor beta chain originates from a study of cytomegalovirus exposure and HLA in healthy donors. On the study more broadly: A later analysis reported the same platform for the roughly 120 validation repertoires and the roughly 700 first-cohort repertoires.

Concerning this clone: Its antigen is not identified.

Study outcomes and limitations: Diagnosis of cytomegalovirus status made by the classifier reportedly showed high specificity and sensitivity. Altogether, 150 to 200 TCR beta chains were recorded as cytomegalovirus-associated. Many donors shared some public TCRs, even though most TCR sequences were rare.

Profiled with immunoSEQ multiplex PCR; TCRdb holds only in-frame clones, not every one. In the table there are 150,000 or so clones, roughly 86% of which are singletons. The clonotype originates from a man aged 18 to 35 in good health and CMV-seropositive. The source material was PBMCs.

The CDR3 DNA reads as TGTGCCAGCAGTCTTACGACGGGAGGAGAGCAGTTCTTC. Its translation is CASSLTTGGEQFF. The chain combines TRBV6-4 with TRBJ2-1; 7 nucleotides match TRBD2. This CDR3 region has 13 residues. Germline V lookup: CDR1 MRHNA, CDR2 SNTAGT. V was pared by 5 bases and J by 10 bases, with 8 bases of the junction left unmatched.